This T cell receptor beta chain was identified during a study of Ad26.COV2.S vaccination and SARS-CoV-2 variants (dated by TCRdb to the early 2020s). For the wider study: Donors in the vaccine arm were drawn from COV1001, a phase I-IIa trial of Ad26.COV2.S in healthy adults that was multicentre, randomized, double-blind and placebo-controlled. Ad26.COV2.S was administered intramuscularly at a dose of 5x10^10 or 1x10^11 viral particles, either as one shot or as two shots given 56 days apart. Sequencing of the TCRbeta repertoire served to evaluate the specificity and breadth of SARS-CoV-2-reactive T cell receptors following Ad26.COV2.S vaccination. A total of approximately 30 samples were included in the TCR-sequenced set, comprising about 20 Ad26.COV2.S vaccine recipients, 5 placebo recipients and 8 SARS-CoV-2 convalescent individuals. Trial participants were randomized into five groups of five, in which low-dose or high-dose Ad26.COV2.S was given once or twice, or placebo was given on both occasions. Investigators did not know the trial group allocation while performing experiments and assessing outcomes.

The treatment or condition label, as the study defines it: roughly 20 received Ad26.COV2.S at low or high dose, single or two shots; several received placebo; per-sample allocation not given. Repertoires of vaccine and placebo recipients were sequenced from samples taken on day 63 after the first injection. Between 29 July and 7 August 2020, Cohort 1b enrolled around 24 adults aged 18-55 years at one site in Boston, USA. Ad26.COV2.S was a replication-incompetent adenovirus type 26 vector that expressed a prefusion-stabilized SARS-CoV-2 spike protein derived from the original Wuhan strain. As to this clone: The antigen it recognizes is unknown. Base qualities are not at hand, and no much larger clone is one base apart.

The CDR3 spans 20 residues, from the cysteine through the phenylalanine. Only the CDR3 DNA is retained, 60 bases long and in frame from the first base. The immunoSEQ Assay was the method used to sequence TCRbeta CDR3 regions. After extraction, genomic DNA underwent amplification by bias-controlled multiplex PCR, followed by high-throughput sequencing. Concerning the study's data processing: To quantify the absolute abundance of each unique TCRbeta CDR3 region, sequences were collapsed and filtered. T cell fraction was estimated by normalization of TCRbeta template counts to usable DNA, with usable DNA being measured through amplification of reference genes present in all nucleated cells. Repertoire TCRs were annotated as SARS-CoV-2-specific by exact matching of V gene, CDR3 amino acid sequence and J gene to a known reactive TCR set. The reference SARS-CoV-2 TCR set was obtained from MIRA and was filtered for enrichment in COVID-19-positive ImmuneCODE repertoires, whereby public or cross-reactive TCRs were removed. Drawing on the MIRA antigens, annotated TCRs were analysed further at the level of specific ORF or position within ORF. Depth was the summed frequency of annotated unique rearrangements, while breadth was defined as annotated unique rearrangements over total unique productive rearrangements. Group comparisons of TCR breadth used two-sided Wilcoxon rank-sum tests. TCRdb mirrors the immuneACCESS table, restricted to in-frame sequences. Some clones are absent from its copies; in checked studies, under half trace to an unresolved V gene, and the reason for the others is unknown. V and J calls and clone size follow that table, whereas D and trimming were derived from the DNA. The sample has about 680,000 clones on record, about 90% of them singletons. The top ten constitute about 1.5% of the sample.

Overall study outcomes, separate from this receptor: The authors noted that total T cell responses may have been underestimated by the TCR breadth and depth analyses. Ad26.COV2.S recipients had higher spike-specific TCR breadth than placebo recipients (P = 0.0014). Vaccine and placebo recipients had comparable non-spike TCR breadth, which fits with the vaccine containing only spike. The study was not powered for comparison of responses between vaccine doses or regimens. After vaccination, substantial breadth of spike-specific CD8+ and CD4+ T cell responses was reported.

The chain uses TRBV21-1 and TRBJ2-4. TRBV21-1 is an annotated pseudogene. This sequence originates from a person aged 18-65 years who received the Ad26.COV2.S COVID-19 vaccine or a placebo. Sequenced here: peripheral blood, sampled in a trial of Ad26.COV2.S vaccine versus placebo. The sequenced DNA: TGTGCCAGCAGGGCCTCATCCGGGACGGAGTGGCTTTTAGCCAAAAACATTCAGTACTTC. Translated, it reads CASRASSGTEWLLAKNIQYF.